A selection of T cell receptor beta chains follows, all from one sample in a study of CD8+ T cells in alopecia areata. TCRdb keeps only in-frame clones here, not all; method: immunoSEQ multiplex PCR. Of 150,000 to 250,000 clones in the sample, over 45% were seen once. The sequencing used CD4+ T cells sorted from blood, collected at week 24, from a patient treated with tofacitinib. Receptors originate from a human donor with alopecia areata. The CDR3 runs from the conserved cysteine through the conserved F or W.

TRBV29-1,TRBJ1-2,CSVPKEFYGYTF
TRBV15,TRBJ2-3,CATSSASGGSTDTQYF
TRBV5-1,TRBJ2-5,CASSLTASGSVETQYF
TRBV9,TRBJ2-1,CASSVELAGGHYNEQFF
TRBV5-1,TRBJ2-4,CASSEGLGDIQYF
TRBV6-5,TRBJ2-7,CASKGQGGSYEQYF
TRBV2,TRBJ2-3,CASSGDTDTQYF
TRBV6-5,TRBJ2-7,CASRTDRGTIYEQYF
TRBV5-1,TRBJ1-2,CASSIKPGTQGGYTF
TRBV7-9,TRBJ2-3,CASSFSWGARGTDTQYF
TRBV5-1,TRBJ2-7,CASSQRVTEQYF
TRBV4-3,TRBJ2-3,CASSQDRASGGTDTQYF
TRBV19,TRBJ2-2,CASSIAGTTGELFF
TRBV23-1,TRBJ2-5,CASSHVRGYHQETQYF
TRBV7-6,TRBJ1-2,CASSFGTGSANYGYTF
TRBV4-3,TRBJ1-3,CASSQELTGFLGNTIYF
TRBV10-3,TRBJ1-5,CAISAGIPNQPQHF
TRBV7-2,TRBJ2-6,CASSPAGGANVLTF
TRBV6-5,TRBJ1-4,CASSETRGEKLFF
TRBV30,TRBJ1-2,CARERHLGGYTF
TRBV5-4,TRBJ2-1,CASSPGTGGRVARDEQFF
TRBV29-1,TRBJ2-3,CSVWASGTDTQYF
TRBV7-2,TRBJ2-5,CASSLGVRQETQYF
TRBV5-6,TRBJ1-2,CASSLDLGYTF
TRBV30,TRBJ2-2,CAWIRTGGVGELFF
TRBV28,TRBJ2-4,CASRQTGVLNIQYF
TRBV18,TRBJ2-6,CASSRGTPSSGANVLTF
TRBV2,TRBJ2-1,CASSADSPGIEQFF
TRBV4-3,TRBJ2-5,CATVRLSETQYF
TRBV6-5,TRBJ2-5,CASSITGLASETQYF
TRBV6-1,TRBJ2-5,CASSEASRTGGLQETQYF
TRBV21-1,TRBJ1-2,CASSDPPTANYGYTF
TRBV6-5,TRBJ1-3,CASSYSEWGSGNTIYF
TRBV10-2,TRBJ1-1,CASSESKTASEAFF
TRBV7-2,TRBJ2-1,CASSPIAASSYNEQFF
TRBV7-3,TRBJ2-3,CASSRNGRLEDTQYF
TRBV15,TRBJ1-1,CATSRDGQNTEAFF
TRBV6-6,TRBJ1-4,CASSRRDSNEKLFF
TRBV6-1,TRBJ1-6,CASMRTSNSPLHF
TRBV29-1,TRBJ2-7,CSVGDRVREQYF
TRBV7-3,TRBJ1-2,CASSWGQGARGYTF
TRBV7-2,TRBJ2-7,CASSSRPSSYEQYF
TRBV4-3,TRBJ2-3,CASSQSPAGDTDTQYF
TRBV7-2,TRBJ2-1,CASSKGLAGGPAQWEQFF
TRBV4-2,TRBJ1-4,CASSLDGEKLFF
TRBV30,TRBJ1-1,CAWVAGIEAFF
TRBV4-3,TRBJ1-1,CASSQNRGSQEGTEAFF
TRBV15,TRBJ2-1,CATSRPAGVNEQFF